This T cell receptor (beta chain) was recovered during a study of T cells in Graves' hyperthyroidism and ophthalmopathy. V was trimmed by 2 bases and J by 8 bases, leaving 16 bases between them. The CDR3 extends over 15 amino acids. The germline gives CDR1 MDHEN, CDR2 SYDVKM. In regard to this clonotype: Its antigen is as yet unknown.

From RNA transcripts, TCR beta CDR3 regions were amplified. TCR CDR3 underwent first-round RT-PCR with the HTBI primer set. TCRdb analysed the multiplex PCR reads with MiXCR anew, one entry per CDR3 protein. Of about 400,000 distinct CDR3 sequences detected, around 14% appear once; the ten largest clones hold about 33%. Study-wide results and limits: In simple terms, a model built on 13 V-J features told ophthalmopathy apart from stable hyperthyroidism.

Sample: blood. This sequence originates from a woman aged 30 to 39 with Graves' hyperthyroidism. The chain has TRBV28 and TRBJ2-1; possible D gene TRBD1, 6 bases. The CDR3 region is CASSLQTGTIDEQFF. In nucleotides, the CDR3 is TGTGCCAGCAGTTTACAGACCGGGACAATCGATGAGCAGTTCTTC.